This T cell receptor (beta chain) emerged from a study of blood T cell repertoires in COVID-19. Study at large: PBMCs, B-cell-depleted T cells, or T cells provided the cDNA or gDNA that made up the material.

Sequenced by immunoSEQ multiplex PCR; TCRdb stores in-frame clones only, minus some. The sample records about 150,000 clones, 87% being singletons. The CDR3 length is 14 residues. Unmatched junction bases numbered 5, after V lost 3 bases and J lost 4 bases. CDR1 and CDR2 from the germline V gene are MNHEY and SMNVEV (reference sequence). This clone was counted a single time. The V gene is TRBV27, the J gene TRBJ1-2, with 7 bases identical to TRBD1. Sequenced: peripheral blood. The TCR originated in a woman in her forties or fifties with acute or convalescent COVID-19. The CDR3 loop is CASSFFGTAYGYTF. Here the CDR3 DNA reads TGTGCCAGCAGTTTCTTCGGGACAGCCTATGGCTACACCTTC.